What follows are 28 T cell receptor beta chains derived from one specimen sequenced in a study of cytomegalovirus exposure and HLA in healthy donors. The PCR made use of 60 Vbeta and 13 Jbeta primers. Clones were sequenced by immunoSEQ multiplex PCR, and TCRdb holds only the in-frame ones, with some missing. This sample yields tens of thousands of clones, of which over 50% are seen a single time; about 3.9% belongs to the top ten. The sequencing sample was made of PBMCs. Every receptor here comes from a man aged 25-45 years in good health and CMV-seronegative.

The chain links TRBV6-4 to TRBJ2-7; D perhaps matches TRBD2 (6 bases). Trimming removed 6 bases at V and 6 bases at J, with 15 bases between. The CDR3 spans 13 residues. Germline V lookup: CDR1 MRHNA, CDR2 SNTAGT. The CDR3 here is CASRGWGDFEQYF. CDR3 nucleotide sequence: TGTGCCAGCAGGGGGTGGGGGGATTTCGAGCAGTACTTC.

A remark on this clone: The junction departs from germline at one end; a sequencing error may be responsible. The CDR3 loop reads CASNVEGDSNQPQHF. The CDR3 DNA follows: TGTGCCAGCAACGTAGAAGGGGATAGCAATCAGCCCCAGCATTTT. The chain has TRBV9 and TRBJ1-5; possibly TRBD1 for D (5 bases). There are 15 residues in the CDR3. CDR1 and CDR2 (germline): SGDLS, YYNGEE.

This clone came up a few times. The chain recombines TRBV6-1 with TRBJ1-2; D is possibly TRBD1 (6 bases). The CDR3 runs to 15 residues. V was shortened by 1 base and J by 2 bases, with 11 bases between the two germline ends. Germline V lookup: CDR1 MNHNS, CDR2 SASEGT. The CDR3 nucleotides are TGTGCCAGCAGTGAAGACAGGGCTCGGAACTATGGCTACACCTTC. It is translated as CASSEDRARNYGYTF.

In nucleotides, the CDR3 is TGTGCCAGCAGCGTAGGACTAGCGGGGGGCGGCCCCTACAATGAGCAGTTCTTC. Its protein product is CASSVGLAGGGPYNEQFF. The chain uses TRBV9 and TRBJ2-1; the match to TRBD2 covers 13 bases. The CDR3 covers 18 residues. CDR1 is SGDLS, CDR2 YYNGEE, per germline. V dropped 0 bases and J dropped 2; count of bases not matched to a gene: 5.

V usage is TRBV10-3 and J usage is TRBJ1-4; 10 bases are shared with TRBD1. J lost 5 bases, V lost 6 bases, and 6 bases had no gene match. The CDR3 contains 15 residues. The germline CDR1 and CDR2 sequences are ENHRY and SYGVKD. CDR3 protein: CAIREPGQGNEKLFF. The CDR3, as DNA: TGTGCCATCAGAGAACCGGGACAGGGGAATGAAAAACTGTTTTTT.

The V call is TRBV5-1, the J call TRBJ2-1; D might be TRBD1 (5 bases). The germline V and J ends were trimmed by 4 bases and 6 bases, with 17 bases remaining between them. This CDR3 has 15 residues. Germline V gene sequence: CDR1 SGHRS, CDR2 YFSETQ. The CDR3 DNA follows: TGCGCCAGCAGCGAACAGGACCCCCACCTCAATGAGCAGTTCTTC. Protein sequence: CASSEQDPHLNEQFF.

The rearrangement uses TRBV7-2 and TRBJ2-2, with 7 bases aligning to TRBD1. The CDR3 has 15 amino acids. Germline loops: CDR1 SGHTA, CDR2 FQGNSA. The ends lost 5 bases at V and 6 bases at J; junction bases unmatched: 9. CDR3 bases: TGTGCCAGCAGCGGCGACAGGGCAGATCCCGGGGAGCTGTTTTTT. As protein: CASSGDRADPGELFF.

The chain joins TRBV10-3 to TRBJ2-6; 9 bases match TRBD2. The CDR3 runs to 18 residues. Germline V gene lookup returns CDR1 ENHRY and CDR2 SYGVKD. With 7 bases clipped from V and 0 bases from J, the junction kept 10 bases outside the gene matches. CDR3 region: CAITEVAGVDSGANVLTF. Written as DNA, the CDR3 is TGTGCCATCACTGAAGTAGCGGGAGTGGACTCTGGGGCCAACGTCCTGACTTTC.

This clone was recorded a few times. The chain combines TRBV4-1 with TRBJ2-1; TRBD1 matches at 9 bases. The germline CDR1 and CDR2 sequences are MGHRA and YSYEKL. Losses at the gene ends were 7 bases for V and 3 bases for J; bases not matched to a gene: 10. The CDR3 is made up of 16 amino acids. The DNA for the CDR3 is TGCGCCAGCAACCTTCGTTTGGGACAGGGCTACAATGAGCAGTTCTTC. It encodes CASNLRLGQGYNEQFF.

CDR3 residues: CASSFIRLAEKETQYF. The CDR3 nucleotides are TGTGCCAGCAGCTTTATAAGACTAGCGGAGAAAGAGACCCAGTACTTC. The chain links TRBV7-6 to TRBJ2-5, with 9 positions matching TRBD2. Germline V gene lookup returns CDR1 SGHVS and CDR2 FNYEAQ. The trim removed 3 bases at V and 3 bases at J, leaving 8 bases unmatched. The CDR3 extends over 16 amino acids.

Points on this clone: A read error may account for a junction end that differs from germline. The J gene is TRBJ2-1, the V gene TRBV7-9; 12 positions agree with TRBD2. There are 16 residues in the CDR3. Germline values: CDR1 SEHNR, CDR2 FQNEAQ (reference sequence). The CDR3, as DNA: TGTTCCAGCAGCTTAACACTAGCGGGAGGAAAGAATGAGCAGTTCTTC. Amino acid sequence: CSSSLTLAGGKNEQFF.

The chain combines TRBV5-5 with TRBJ2-7, with D perhaps TRBD1 (6 bases). This CDR3 spans 14 amino acids. Germline loops: CDR1 SGHKS, CDR2 YYEKEE (reference sequence). V lost 4 bases, J lost 1 base, and 12 bases lay in between. CDR3 in amino acids: CASSKDSVSYEQYF. For the CDR3, the DNA is TGTGCCAGCAGCAAGGACAGCGTTTCCTACGAGCAGTACTTC.

The V call is TRBV6-1, the J call TRBJ2-5, with 9 bases aligning to TRBD2. Near its end, the DNA agrees better with TRBJ2-7, so the J call may be wrong. Germline V lookup: CDR1 MNHNS, CDR2 SASEGT. This CDR3 contains 14 residues. The CDR3: CASSERTSGYEQYF. The CDR3 DNA reads as TGTGCCAGCAGTGAACGAACTAGCGGGTACGAGCAGTACTTC.

Here the CDR3 DNA reads TGTGCCAGCAGCTTAGAAGCTGAGCAGTTCTTC. Translation gives CASSLEAEQFF. The V gene is TRBV7-9, the J gene TRBJ2-1; D is undetermined. The CDR3 contains 11 residues. V lost 1 base to trimming and J lost 9 bases, with 4 bases between them. CDR1 and CDR2 from the germline V gene are SEHNR and FQNEAQ (reference sequence).

This sequence joins TRBV19 and TRBJ2-7, with TRBD2 identical over 10 bases. V trimming: 5 bases; J trimming: 6 bases; junction bases outside the gene matches: 1. Germline V lookup: CDR1 LNHDA, CDR2 SQIVND (reference sequence). The CDR3 is 12 residues long. CDR3 nucleotide sequence: TGTGCCAGTAGTGCTAGCGGGAGCGAGCAGTACTTC. Encoded protein: CASSASGSEQYF.

This clone was counted between two and nine times. Other DNA sequences in this sample translate to the same CDR3. This chain connects TRBV27 to TRBJ1-6; D remains ambiguous. V was shortened by 3 bases and J by 8 bases, with 8 bases between the two germline ends. Germline CDR1 reads MNHEY; CDR2 reads SMNVEV (reference sequence). The CDR3 is made up of 13 amino acids. Written as DNA, the CDR3 is TGTGCCAGCAGTTTTGCCGGGGATTCACCCCTCCACTTT. This codes for CASSFAGDSPLHF.

V and J are TRBV5-1 and TRBJ1-1; D is perhaps TRBD1 (6 bases). V shed 4 bases and J shed 1 base, with 8 bases lying between them. The length of the CDR3 is 13 residues. CDR1 and CDR2 (germline): SGHRS, YFSETQ. The CDR3 spells CASSQTGNTEAFF. In DNA, the CDR3 is TGCGCCAGCAGCCAGACAGGGAACACTGAAGCTTTCTTT. The full variable domain, in which reference TRBV5-1 and TRBJ1-1 provide the parts outside the CDR3, is KAGVTQTPRYLIKTRGQQVTLSCSPISGHRSVSWYQQTPGQGLQFLFEYFSETQRNKGNFPGRFSGRQFSNSRSEMNVSTLELGDSALYLCASSQTGNTEAFFGQGTRLTVV.

The CDR3 DNA sequence: TGTGCCAGCAGCTTAGGTGTTCAAAACACTGAAGCTTTCTTT. Amino acids: CASSLGVQNTEAFF. The rearrangement joins TRBV11-2 to TRBJ1-1; D gene uncertain. V was shortened by 1 base and J by 2 bases, with 8 bases between the two germline ends. The CDR3 has 14 residues. Germline V lookup: CDR1 SGHAT, CDR2 FQNNGV.

This chain connects TRBV12-5 to TRBJ2-3; the D gene is possibly TRBD1 (6 bases). Germline V gene lookup returns CDR1 LGHNT and CDR2 FRNRAP. CDR3 length: 12 residues. V lost 5 bases and J 3 bases, leaving 6 bases between the germline ends. The CDR3 DNA reads TGTGCTAGTGGTGGGACAACAGATACGCAGTATTTT. Its protein product is CASGGTTDTQYF.

The rearrangement joins TRBV7-9 to TRBJ2-2; D is possibly TRBD2 (6 bases). The CDR3 covers 19 residues. V was cut by 5 bases and J by 2 bases, with 24 bases left in between. The germline gives CDR1 SEHNR, CDR2 FQNEAQ (reference sequence). In nucleotides, the CDR3 is TGTGCCAGCAGCCTCGGGAGAACAGCAGCCCCTTACAACACCGGGGAGCTGTTTTTT. Protein product: CASSLGRTAAPYNTGELFF.

This clone came up a few times. This chain links TRBV27 with TRBJ2-4, with TRBD2 as a possible D gene (6 bases). V lost 5 bases and J lost 0, with 11 bases in between. The germline gives CDR1 MNHEY, CDR2 SMNVEV (reference sequence). CDR3 size: 15 residues. The CDR3, as DNA: TGTGCCAGCAGTCCCGGGGGACTAGCCAAAAACATTCAGTACTTC. Protein: CASSPGGLAKNIQYF.

J is TRBJ2-7 and V is TRBV19, with a possible D match to TRBD2 (6 bases). This CDR3 is built from 15 residues. V was shortened by 5 bases and J by 4 bases, with 18 bases between the two germline ends. CDR1 is LNHDA, CDR2 SQIVND, per germline (reference sequence). The CDR3 sequence: CASSPGGEEIYEQYF. CDR3 DNA sequence: TGTGCCAGTAGTCCCGGGGGAGAGGAAATATACGAGCAGTACTTC.

The V gene is TRBV19, the J gene TRBJ1-4, with a possible D match to TRBD1 (5 bases). The length of the CDR3 is 15 residues. CDR1 is LNHDA and CDR2 is SQIVND in the germline V gene (reference sequence). The germline V and J ends were trimmed by 0 bases and 7 bases, with 12 bases remaining between them. CDR3: CASSIDSGVGEKLFF. Written as DNA, the CDR3 is TGTGCCAGTAGTATAGATTCGGGGGTCGGTGAAAAACTGTTTTTT.

A single count supports this clone. Germline and junction disagree at one end, which may indicate a read error. The chain combines TRBV7-9 with TRBJ2-3; 8 bases align to TRBD2. This CDR3 region has 12 residues. Per germline, CDR1 SEHNR and CDR2 FQNEAQ (reference sequence). The CDR3 spells CSSGLAPDTQYF. CDR3 DNA: TGTTCCAGTGGACTAGCACCAGATACGCAGTATTTT.

This clone was seen a handful of times. The rearrangement joins TRBV30 to TRBJ1-5; no clear D. Deletions cut 4 bases from V and 4 bases from J, with 17 bases between. Germline CDR1 and CDR2: GTSNPN and SVGIG (reference sequence). The CDR3 runs to 15 residues. The CDR3 region is CAWKEGNLGNQPQHF. The CDR3 bases are TGTGCCTGGAAGGAGGGAAACCTGGGGAATCAGCCCCAGCATTTT.

The chain has TRBV18 and TRBJ2-7; tentatively, D is TRBD1 (5 bases). CDR1 and CDR2 (germline): KGHSH, LQKENI. The V end was cut by 0 bases, the J end by 5 bases, with 8 bases between. This CDR3 has 13 residues. CDR3 nucleotides: TGTGCCAGCTCACCACCAGGGGTGCACGAGCAGTACTTC. Its protein is CASSPPGVHEQYF.

V gene TRBV28 combines with J gene TRBJ2-5; 7 bases map to TRBD2. The CDR3 totals 16 residues. J lost 5 bases, V lost 7 bases, and 16 bases had no gene match. Germline CDR1 is MDHEN and CDR2 is SYDVKM. The CDR3 DNA reads as TGTGCCAGCACCCCATCGGGCGGGAGTTGGTGGGAGACCCAGTACTTC. It translates to CASTPSGGSWWETQYF. Using reference TRBV28 and TRBJ2-5 for the parts outside the CDR3, the full variable domain is DVKVTQSSRYLVKRTGEKVFLECVQDMDHENMFWYRQDPGLGLRLIYFSYDVKMKEKGDIPEGYSVSREKKERFSLILESASTNQTSMYLCASTPSGGSWWETQYFGPGTRLLVL.

The V call is TRBV7-3, the J call TRBJ2-3; TRBD1 is a possible D gene (5 bases). Trimming stripped 0 bases from V and 4 bases from J, with 14 bases between. The CDR3 runs to 16 residues. Germline CDR1 reads SGHTA; CDR2 reads FQGTGA. In nucleotides, the CDR3 is TGTGCCAGCAGCTTAACACCCAGGGTCCCCCCAGATACGCAGTATTTT. Its protein product is CASSLTPRVPPDTQYF.